Listed here are 15 T cell receptor beta chains from one sample, sequenced in a study of Ad26.COV2.S vaccination and SARS-CoV-2 variants. The method was immunoSEQ multiplex PCR; TCRdb's version includes in-frame clones alone and lacks a portion of them. The sample lists 180,000 or so clones, around nine tenths seen once, with about 5.5% in the top ten. The input for sequencing was peripheral blood, taken after recovery from COVID-19. The receptors come from a human donor who had recovered from COVID-19.

The V call is TRBV9, the J call TRBJ2-7, with 10 bases lining up with TRBD2. The CDR3 is made up of 14 amino acids. Per germline, CDR1 SGDLS and CDR2 YYNGEE. The V segment lost 3 bases and the J segment 5 bases; nucleotides outside the gene matches: 5. Written as DNA, the CDR3 is TGTGCCAGCAGCGCCGGGACTAGCGCCAACGAGCAGTACTTC. It codes for CASSAGTSANEQYF.

The chain links TRBV4-2 to TRBJ2-5; 8 nucleotides line up with TRBD2. There are 14 residues in the CDR3. Unmatched junction bases numbered 5, after V lost 3 bases and J lost 5 bases. From germline, CDR1 is LGHNA and CDR2 YNFKEQ. Written as DNA, the CDR3 is TGTGCCAGCAGCCAGGCCGGGGGGGCGGAGACCCAGTACTTC. It codes for CASSQAGGAETQYF.

The chain couples TRBV9 to TRBJ2-3; TRBD1 agrees at 7 bases. There are 16 residues in the CDR3. Looked up from germline, CDR1 is SGDLS and CDR2 is YYNGEE. Trimming removed 2 bases from V and 2 bases from J; junction bases left unmatched: 8. Here the CDR3 reads CASSVGTERVTDTQYF. As DNA, the CDR3 is TGTGCCAGCAGCGTCGGGACAGAGAGGGTCACAGATACGCAGTATTTT. Full variable domain (remainder filled in from reference TRBV9 and TRBJ2-3): DSGVTQTPKHLITATGQRVTLRCSPRSGDLSVYWYQQSLDQGLQFLIQYYNGEERAKGNILERFSAQQFPDLHSELNLSSLELGDSALYFCASSVGTERVTDTQYFGPGTRLTVL.

The CDR3 nucleotides read TGTGCCCCCTCGGACAGCTCCACTATATTCACCTACGAGCAGTACTTC. Translated, it gives CAPSDSSTIFTYEQYF. The chain is built from TRBV27 and TRBJ2-7, with a weak D call TRBD1 (6 bases). Trimming cost V 11 bases and J 2 bases, with 25 bases left between them. Germline lookup yields CDR1 MNHEY and CDR2 SMNVEV (reference sequence). This CDR3 has 16 amino acids.

The V and J genes are TRBV7-9 and TRBJ1-3, with D possibly matching TRBD1 (5 bases). This CDR3 is 17 amino acids long. Germline loops: CDR1 SEHNR, CDR2 FQNEAQ (reference sequence). Trimming removed 6 bases at V and 9 bases at J, with 27 bases between. The CDR3 loop reads CASSSRPTSSGGGTIYF. The CDR3 nucleotides are TGTGCCAGCAGTTCTAGACCCACTTCCTCTGGGGGAGGCACCATATATTTT. Drawing the rest from reference TRBV7-9 and TRBJ1-3, the complete variable domain is DTGVSQNPRHKITKRGQNVTFRCDPISEHNRLYWYRQTLGQGPEFLTYFQNEAQLEKSRLLSDRFSAERPKGSFSTLEIQRTEQGDSAMYLCASSSRPTSSGGGTIYFGEGSWLTVV.

V and J are TRBV7-8 and TRBJ2-1; D gene ambiguous. The CDR3 loop spans 14 amino acids. Trimming removed 0 bases from V and 3 bases from J, with 6 bases in between. Per germline, CDR1 SGHVS and CDR2 FQNEAQ. CDR3 bases: TGTGCCAGCAGCTTAGCGGGGAACTACAATGAGCAGTTCTTC. This sequence encodes CASSLAGNYNEQFF.

The rearrangement links TRBV28 to TRBJ1-2, with D unclear. The germline V gene has CDR1 MDHEN and CDR2 SYDVKM. The CDR3 is 12 amino acids. Trimming shortened V by 2 bases and J by 5 bases, and 6 bases separated the two germline ends. The CDR3: CASSLGGYGYTF. In DNA form, the CDR3 reads TGTGCCAGCAGTTTAGGCGGGTATGGCTACACCTTC.

This chain connects TRBV5-1 to TRBJ2-2; weak D call: TRBD2 (7 bases). V gave up 0 bases and J gave up 5 bases, with 11 bases separating them. The length of the CDR3 is 15 residues. CDR1 and CDR2 (germline): SGHRS, YFSETQ. CDR3 bases: TGCGCCAGCAGCTTGGTACAGGGAGGGACCGGGGAGCTGTTTTTT. This translates into CASSLVQGGTGELFF.

The V gene is TRBV18, the J gene TRBJ2-1; D is ambiguous. Germline CDR1 and CDR2: KGHSH and LQKENI. Trimming stripped 5 bases from V and 5 bases from J, with 10 bases between. The CDR3 loop spans 13 amino acids. The CDR3 nucleotides read TGTGCCAGCTCAGCAAGCCCCGACAATGAGCAGTTCTTC. This translates into CASSASPDNEQFF.

This clone was seen repeatedly, ten times or more. The chain recombines TRBV2 with TRBJ1-5; weak D call: TRBD1 (6 bases). Germline lookup yields CDR1 SNHLY and CDR2 FYNNEI. The CDR3 has 15 amino acids. The V gene lost 5 bases and the J gene lost 5 bases, with 16 bases spanning the gap. This CDR3 is CASSPTGTPYQPQHF. The CDR3, as DNA: TGTGCCAGCAGTCCTACCGGGACACCTTATCAGCCCCAGCATTTT.

The V and J genes are TRBV30 and TRBJ2-1; no clear D. The CDR3 totals 11 residues. The germline gives CDR1 GTSNPN, CDR2 SVGIG (reference sequence). V lost 2 bases, J lost 10 bases, and 9 bases lay in between. The CDR3 region has the DNA TGTGCCTGGAGTTTATCGACCGAGCAGTTCTTC. Translation: CAWSLSTEQFF.

The gene calls are TRBV14 and TRBJ2-1; 7 nucleotides match TRBD2. Germline assignment: CDR1 SGHDN and CDR2 FVKESK. Trimming removed 0 bases from V and 3 bases from J; junction bases left unmatched: 8. The CDR3 runs to 17 residues. In nucleotides, the CDR3 is TGTGCCAGCAGCCAAGAAAATGGCGGGAGCTTCTACAATGAGCAGTTCTTC. Translated: CASSQENGGSFYNEQFF.

This rearrangement joins TRBV30 to TRBJ2-7; D possibly corresponds to TRBD2 (7 bases). The CDR3 is made up of 14 amino acids. Trimming took 8 bases from V and 2 from J, leaving 19 bases between them. The V gene's germline CDR1 is GTSNPN and CDR2 SVGIG (reference sequence). Here the CDR3 reads CAGGGAARPYEQYF. DNA for the CDR3: TGTGCCGGTGGGGGGGCCGCTCGTCCCTACGAGCAGTACTTC.

The chain is built from TRBV30 and TRBJ2-3; D possibly corresponds to TRBD2 (7 bases). This CDR3 is 16 amino acids long. Germline-derived CDR1 and CDR2 are GTSNPN and SVGIG (reference sequence). The V end lost 2 bases, the J end lost 7 bases, and 22 bases lay between the germline ends. CDR3 in DNA: TGTGCCTGGAGTCTCTTGGGGGGGCAGACCGATCATACGCAGTATTTT. Encoded protein: CAWSLLGGQTDHTQYF.

The chain employs TRBV10-3 and TRBJ1-2, with a weak D call TRBD1 (6 bases). The V gene lost 7 bases and the J gene lost 4 bases, with 22 bases spanning the gap. The CDR3 totals 16 residues. Germline loops: CDR1 ENHRY, CDR2 SYGVKD. CDR3 in DNA: TGTGCCATCACCCAAACACAGGGCCTATTCGGCTATGGCTACACCTTC. It translates to CAITQTQGLFGYGYTF.